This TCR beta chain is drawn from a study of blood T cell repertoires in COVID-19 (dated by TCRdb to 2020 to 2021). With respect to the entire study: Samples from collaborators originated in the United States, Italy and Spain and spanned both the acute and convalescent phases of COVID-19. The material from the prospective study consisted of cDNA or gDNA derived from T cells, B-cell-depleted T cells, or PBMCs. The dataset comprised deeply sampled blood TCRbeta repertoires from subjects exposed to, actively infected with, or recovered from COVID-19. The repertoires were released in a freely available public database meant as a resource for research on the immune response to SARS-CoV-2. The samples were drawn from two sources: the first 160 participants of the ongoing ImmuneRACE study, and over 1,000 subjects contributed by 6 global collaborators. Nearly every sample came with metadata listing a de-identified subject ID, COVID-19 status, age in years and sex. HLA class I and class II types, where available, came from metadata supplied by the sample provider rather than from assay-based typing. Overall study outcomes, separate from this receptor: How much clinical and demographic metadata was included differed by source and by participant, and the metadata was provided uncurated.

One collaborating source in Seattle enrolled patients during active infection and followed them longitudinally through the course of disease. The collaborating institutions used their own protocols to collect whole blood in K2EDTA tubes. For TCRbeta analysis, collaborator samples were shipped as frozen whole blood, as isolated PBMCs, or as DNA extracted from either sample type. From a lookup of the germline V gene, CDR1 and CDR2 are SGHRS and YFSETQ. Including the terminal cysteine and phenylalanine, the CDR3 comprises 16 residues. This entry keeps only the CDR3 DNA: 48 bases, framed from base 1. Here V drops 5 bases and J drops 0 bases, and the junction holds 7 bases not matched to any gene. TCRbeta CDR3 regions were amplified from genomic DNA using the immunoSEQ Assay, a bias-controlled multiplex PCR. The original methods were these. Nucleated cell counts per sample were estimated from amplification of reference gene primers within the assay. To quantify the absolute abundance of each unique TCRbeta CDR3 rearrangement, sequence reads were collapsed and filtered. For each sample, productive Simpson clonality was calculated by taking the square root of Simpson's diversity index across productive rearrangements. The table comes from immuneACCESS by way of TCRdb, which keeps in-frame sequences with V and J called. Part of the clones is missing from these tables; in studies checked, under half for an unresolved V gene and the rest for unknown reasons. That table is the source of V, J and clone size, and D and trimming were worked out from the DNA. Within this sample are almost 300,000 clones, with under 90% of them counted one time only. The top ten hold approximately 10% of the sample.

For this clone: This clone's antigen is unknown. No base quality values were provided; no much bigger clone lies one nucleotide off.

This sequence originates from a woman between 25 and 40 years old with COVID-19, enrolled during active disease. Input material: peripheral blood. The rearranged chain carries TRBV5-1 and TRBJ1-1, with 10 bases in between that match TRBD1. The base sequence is TGCGCCAGCAGGGGAGGGACAGGGGATATGAACACTGAAGCTTTCTTT. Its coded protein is CASRGGTGDMNTEAFF.